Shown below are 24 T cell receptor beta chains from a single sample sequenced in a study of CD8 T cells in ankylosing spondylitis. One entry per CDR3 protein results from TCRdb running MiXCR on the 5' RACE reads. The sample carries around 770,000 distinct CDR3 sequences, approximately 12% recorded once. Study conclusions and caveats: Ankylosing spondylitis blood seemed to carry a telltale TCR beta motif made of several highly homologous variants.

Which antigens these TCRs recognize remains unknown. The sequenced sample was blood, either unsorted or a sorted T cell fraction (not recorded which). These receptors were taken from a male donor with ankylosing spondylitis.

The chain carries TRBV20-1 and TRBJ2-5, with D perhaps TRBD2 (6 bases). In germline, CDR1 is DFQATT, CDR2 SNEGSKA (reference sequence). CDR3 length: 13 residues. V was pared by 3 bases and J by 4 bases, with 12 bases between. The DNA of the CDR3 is TGCAGTGCTAGCGGGAGTGGGGGAGAGACCCAGTACTTC. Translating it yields CSASGSGGETQYF.

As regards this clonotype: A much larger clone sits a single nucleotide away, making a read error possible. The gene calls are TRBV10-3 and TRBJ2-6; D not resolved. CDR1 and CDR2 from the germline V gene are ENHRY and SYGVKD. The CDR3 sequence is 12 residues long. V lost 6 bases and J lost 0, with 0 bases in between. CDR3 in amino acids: CAISSGANVLTF. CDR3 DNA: TGTGCCATCAGCTCTGGGGCCAACGTCCTGACTTTC.

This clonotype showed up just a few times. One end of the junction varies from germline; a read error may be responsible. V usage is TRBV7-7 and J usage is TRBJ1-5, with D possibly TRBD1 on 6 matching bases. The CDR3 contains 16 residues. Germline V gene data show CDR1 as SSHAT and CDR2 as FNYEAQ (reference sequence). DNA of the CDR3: TGTGCTAGCAGCTTCCGGGACACACTGTCGGATCAGCCCCAGCATTTT. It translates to CASSFRDTLSDQPQHF.

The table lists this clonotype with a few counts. CDR3 sequence: CSAIRLAESANEQFF. The CDR3 DNA follows: TGCAGTGCTATTAGACTAGCGGAGTCTGCCAATGAGCAGTTCTTC. The V call is TRBV20-1, the J call TRBJ2-1; 9 positions match TRBD2. The germline V gene encodes CDR1 DFQATT and CDR2 SNEGSKA (reference sequence). CDR3 length: 15 residues. Trimming took 4 bases from V and 6 from J; bases not matched to a gene: 10.

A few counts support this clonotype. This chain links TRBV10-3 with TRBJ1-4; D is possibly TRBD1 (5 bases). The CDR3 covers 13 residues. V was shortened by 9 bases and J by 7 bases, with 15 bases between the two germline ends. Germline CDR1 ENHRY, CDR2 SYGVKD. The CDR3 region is CAIAAGTTEKLFF. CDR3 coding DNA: TGTGCCATTGCGGCTGGGACGACTGAAAAACTGTTTTTT.

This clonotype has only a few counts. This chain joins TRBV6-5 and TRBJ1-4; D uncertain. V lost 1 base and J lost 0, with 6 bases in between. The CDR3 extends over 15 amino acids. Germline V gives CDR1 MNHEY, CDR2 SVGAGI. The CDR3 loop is CASSYLAPTNEKLFF. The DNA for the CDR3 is TGTGCCAGCAGTTACTTAGCGCCAACTAATGAAAAACTGTTTTTT.

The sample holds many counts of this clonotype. CDR3 residues: CASSQGGNQPQHF. The CDR3 DNA follows: TGTGCCAGCAGTCAGGGAGGCAATCAGCCCCAGCATTTT. The chain uses TRBV4-2 and TRBJ1-5, with TRBD1 as a possible D gene (5 bases). The CDR3 sequence is 13 residues long. The germline V gene encodes CDR1 LGHNA and CDR2 YNFKEQ. Trimming took 6 bases from V and 2 from J, leaving 8 bases between them.

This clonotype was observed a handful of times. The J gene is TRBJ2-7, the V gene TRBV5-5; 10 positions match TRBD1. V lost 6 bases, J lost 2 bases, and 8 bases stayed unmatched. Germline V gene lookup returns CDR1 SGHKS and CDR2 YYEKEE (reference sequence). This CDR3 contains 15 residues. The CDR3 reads CASTVGQGITYEQYF. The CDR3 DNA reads TGTGCCAGCACCGTGGGACAGGGGATTACCTACGAGCAGTACTTC.

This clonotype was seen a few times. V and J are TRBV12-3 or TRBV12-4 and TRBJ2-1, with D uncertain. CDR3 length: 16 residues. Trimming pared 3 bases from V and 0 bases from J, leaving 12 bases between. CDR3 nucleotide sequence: TGTGCCAGCAGTTTTGGGCGGTCAAGCTCCTACAATGAGCAGTTCTTC. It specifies CASSFGRSSSYNEQFF.

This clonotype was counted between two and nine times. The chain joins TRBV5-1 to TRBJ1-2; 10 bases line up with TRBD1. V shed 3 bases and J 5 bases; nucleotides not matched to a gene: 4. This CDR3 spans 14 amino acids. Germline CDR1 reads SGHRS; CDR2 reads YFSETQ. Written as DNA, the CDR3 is TGCGCCAGCAGCTGGACAGGGGGAAAGTATGGCTACACCTTC. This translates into CASSWTGGKYGYTF.

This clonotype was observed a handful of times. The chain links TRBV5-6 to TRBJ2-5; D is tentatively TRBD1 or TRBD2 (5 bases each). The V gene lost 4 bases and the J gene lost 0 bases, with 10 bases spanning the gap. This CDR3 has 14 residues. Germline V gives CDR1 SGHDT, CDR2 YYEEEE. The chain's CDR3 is CASSIRGNQETQYF. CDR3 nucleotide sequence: TGTGCCAGCAGCATCCGGGGCAACCAAGAGACCCAGTACTTC. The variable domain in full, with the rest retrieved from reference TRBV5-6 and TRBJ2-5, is DAGVTQSPTHLIKTRGQQVTLRCSPKSGHDTVSWYQQALGQGPQFIFQYYEEEERQRGNFPDRFSGHQFPNYSSELNVNALLLGDSALYLCASSIRGNQETQYFGPGTRLLVL.

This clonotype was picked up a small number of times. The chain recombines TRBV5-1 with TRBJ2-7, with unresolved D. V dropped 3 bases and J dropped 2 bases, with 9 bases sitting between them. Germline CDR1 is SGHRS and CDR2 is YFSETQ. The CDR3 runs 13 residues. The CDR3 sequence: CASSWTAPYEQYF. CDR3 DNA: TGCGCCAGCAGCTGGACCGCCCCCTACGAGCAGTACTTC. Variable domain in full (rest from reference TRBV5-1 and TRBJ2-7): KAGVTQTPRYLIKTRGQQVTLSCSPISGHRSVSWYQQTPGQGLQFLFEYFSETQRNKGNFPGRFSGRQFSNSRSEMNVSTLELGDSALYLCASSWTAPYEQYFGPGTRLTVT.

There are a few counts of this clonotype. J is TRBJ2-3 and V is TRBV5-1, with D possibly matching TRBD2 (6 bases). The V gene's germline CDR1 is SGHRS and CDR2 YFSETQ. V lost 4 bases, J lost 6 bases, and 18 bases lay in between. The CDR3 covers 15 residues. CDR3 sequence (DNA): TGCGCCAGCAGCGCCGACGGGAGTGGGTCGGATACGCAGTATTTT. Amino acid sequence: CASSADGSGSDTQYF.

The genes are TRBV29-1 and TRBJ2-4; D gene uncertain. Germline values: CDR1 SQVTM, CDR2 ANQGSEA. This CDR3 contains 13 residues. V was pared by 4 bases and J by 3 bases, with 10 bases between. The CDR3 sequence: CSVAWTDKNIQYF. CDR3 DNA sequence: TGCAGCGTTGCTTGGACGGACAAAAACATTCAGTACTTC.

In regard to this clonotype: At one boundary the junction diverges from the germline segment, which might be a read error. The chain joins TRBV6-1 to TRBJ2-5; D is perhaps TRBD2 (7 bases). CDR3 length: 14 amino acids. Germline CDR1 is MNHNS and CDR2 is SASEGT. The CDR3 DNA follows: TGTGCCAACAGTGCTCGGGGGGCTCCAGAGACCCAGGACTTC. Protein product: CANSARGAPETQDF.

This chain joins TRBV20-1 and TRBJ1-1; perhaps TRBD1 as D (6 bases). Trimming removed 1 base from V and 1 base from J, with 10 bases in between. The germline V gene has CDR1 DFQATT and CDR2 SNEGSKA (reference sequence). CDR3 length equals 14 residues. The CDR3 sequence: CSARAGHTNTEAFF. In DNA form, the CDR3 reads TGCAGTGCTAGAGCGGGACATACGAACACTGAAGCTTTCTTT.

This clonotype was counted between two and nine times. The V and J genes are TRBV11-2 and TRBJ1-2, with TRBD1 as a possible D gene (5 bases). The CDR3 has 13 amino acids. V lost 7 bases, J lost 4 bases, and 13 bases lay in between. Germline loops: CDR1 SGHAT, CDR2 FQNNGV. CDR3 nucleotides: TGTGCCAGCACCCCTGACAGATTCTATGGCTACACCTTC. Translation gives CASTPDRFYGYTF. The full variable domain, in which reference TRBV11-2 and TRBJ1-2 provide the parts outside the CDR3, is EAGVAQSPRYKIIEKRQSVAFWCNPISGHATLYWYQQILGQGPKLLIQFQNNGVVDDSQLPKDRFSAERLKGVDSTLKIQPAKLEDSAVYLCASTPDRFYGYTFGSGTRLTVV.

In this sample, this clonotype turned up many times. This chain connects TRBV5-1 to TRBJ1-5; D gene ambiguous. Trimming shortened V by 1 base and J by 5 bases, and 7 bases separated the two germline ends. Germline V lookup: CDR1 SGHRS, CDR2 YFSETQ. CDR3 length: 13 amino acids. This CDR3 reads CASSLYQDQPQHF. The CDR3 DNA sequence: TGCGCCAGCAGCTTGTACCAAGATCAGCCCCAGCATTTT. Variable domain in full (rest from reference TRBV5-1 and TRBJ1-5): KAGVTQTPRYLIKTRGQQVTLSCSPISGHRSVSWYQQTPGQGLQFLFEYFSETQRNKGNFPGRFSGRQFSNSRSEMNVSTLELGDSALYLCASSLYQDQPQHFGDGTRLSIL.

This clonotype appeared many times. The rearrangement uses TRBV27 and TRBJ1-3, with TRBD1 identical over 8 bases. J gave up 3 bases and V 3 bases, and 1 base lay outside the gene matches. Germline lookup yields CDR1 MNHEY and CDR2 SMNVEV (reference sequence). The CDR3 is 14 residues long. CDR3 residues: CASSLTGVGNTIYF. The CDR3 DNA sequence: TGTGCCAGCAGTTTGACAGGGGTTGGAAACACCATATATTTT.

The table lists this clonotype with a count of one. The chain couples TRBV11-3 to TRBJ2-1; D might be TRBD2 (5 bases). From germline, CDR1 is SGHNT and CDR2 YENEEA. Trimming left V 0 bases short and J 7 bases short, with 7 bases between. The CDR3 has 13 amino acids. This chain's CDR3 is CASSLDSVNEQFF. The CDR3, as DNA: TGTGCCAGCAGCTTAGATAGCGTGAATGAGCAGTTCTTC.

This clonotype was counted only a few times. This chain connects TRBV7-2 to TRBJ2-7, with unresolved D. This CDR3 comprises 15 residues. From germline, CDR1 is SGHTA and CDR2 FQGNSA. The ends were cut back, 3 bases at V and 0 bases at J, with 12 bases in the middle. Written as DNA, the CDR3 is TGTGCCAGCAGCTTGACGGTTTCGAGCTCCTACGAGCAGTACTTC. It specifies CASSLTVSSSYEQYF.

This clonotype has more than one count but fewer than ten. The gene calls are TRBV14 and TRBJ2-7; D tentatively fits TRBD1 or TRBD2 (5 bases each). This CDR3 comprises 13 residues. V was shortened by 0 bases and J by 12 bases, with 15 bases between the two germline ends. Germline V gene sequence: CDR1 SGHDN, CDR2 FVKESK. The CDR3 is CASSQDWDQDVYF. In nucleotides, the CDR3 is TGTGCCAGCAGCCAAGACTGGGACCAAGATGTGTACTTC.

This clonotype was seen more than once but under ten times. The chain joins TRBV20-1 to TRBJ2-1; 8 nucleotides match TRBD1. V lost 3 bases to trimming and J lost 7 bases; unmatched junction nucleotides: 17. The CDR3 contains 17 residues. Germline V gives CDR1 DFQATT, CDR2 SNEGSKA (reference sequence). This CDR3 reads CSARGRAGGFFGNEQFF. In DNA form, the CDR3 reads TGCAGTGCTAGGGGGCGGGCAGGGGGCTTCTTTGGGAATGAGCAGTTCTTC.

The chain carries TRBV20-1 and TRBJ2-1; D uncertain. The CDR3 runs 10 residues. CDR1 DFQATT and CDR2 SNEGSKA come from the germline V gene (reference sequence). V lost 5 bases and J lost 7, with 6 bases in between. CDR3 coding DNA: TGCAGTGCTTTACTTAATGAGCAGTTCTTC. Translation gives CSALLNEQFF.